Below, one T cell receptor (beta chain) is given with its context. In the authors' methods: The authors estimated nucleated cell counts from reference gene primer amplification. Measured with immunoSEQ multiplex PCR; TCRdb has only the in-frame clones, and not every one. V and J calls and clone size are those listed in that table; D and trimming were worked out from the DNA. The repertoire holds roughly 190,000 clones, with under 80% as singletons. This sample is part of a study of blood T cell repertoires in COVID-19. Study-wide background: Samples of COVID-19 (acute and convalescent) were obtained from the United States, Italy and Spain. The analysed material was cDNA or gDNA that came from T cells, B-cell-depleted T cells, or PBMCs.

Germline V lookup: CDR1 MNHEY, CDR2 SVGAGI. The CDR3 contains 15 residues. The J segment lost 3 bases and the V segment lost 6 bases, leaving 8 bases of the junction unmatched. Sequenced sample: peripheral blood. The chain joins TRBV6-5 to TRBJ2-7; 10 bases match TRBD1. This TCR derives from a woman aged 50 to 60 with acute or convalescent COVID-19. The CDR3 sequence is CASSRAGTGDYEQYF. DNA of the CDR3: TGTGCCAGCAGCCGCGCCGGGACAGGGGACTACGAGCAGTACTTC.